The 31 T cell receptor beta chains presented below share a single source sample, sequenced in a study of vaccination effects on CD4 cells after COVID-19 (dated 2022 in TCRdb). The method behind the library was the immunoSEQ multiplex PCR assay. TCRdb took over this immuneACCESS table, retaining in-frame rearrangements with V and J assigned. Such tables are incomplete; in checked studies, under half of the missing clones stem from an unresolved V gene, and the remainder is unexplained. Across this sample there are about 37,000 clones, with 65% to 85% seen only once. 2.5% to 3.5% of the sample is taken by the ten largest. After about 9 days of culture, CD4+ T cells were isolated with the EasySep CD4+ T cell isolation kit. What these receptors recognize is not known. Here the sequenced sample was CD4+ T cells from PBMCs cultured without peptide, taken before COVID-19 vaccination. The receptors stem from a human donor who received a COVID-19 vaccine.

The chain combines TRBV11-2 with TRBJ2-5; 8 bases match TRBD2. This CDR3 has 13 residues. V was pared by 0 bases and J by 14 bases, with 8 bases of the junction left unmatched. The germline gives CDR1 SGHAT, CDR2 FQNNGV. CDR3 nucleotide sequence: TGTGCCAGCAGCTTAGAGCCACCGGGACTAGACTACTTC. Translating gives CASSLEPPGLDYF. Variable domain in full (rest from reference TRBV11-2 and TRBJ2-5): EAGVAQSPRYKIIEKRQSVAFWCNPISGHATLYWYQQILGQGPKLLIQFQNNGVVDDSQLPKDRFSAERLKGVDSTLKIQPAKLEDSAVYLCASSLEPPGLDYFGPGTRLLVL.

This chain connects TRBV5-6 to TRBJ2-7; D gene uncertain. Trimming took 5 bases from V and 2 from J, leaving 8 bases between them. This CDR3 has 12 amino acids. Germline values: CDR1 SGHDT, CDR2 YYEEEE. CDR3: CASSLTPYEQYF. DNA for the CDR3: TGTGCCAGCAGTCTGACCCCCTACGAGCAGTACTTC.

The V call is TRBV4-2, the J call TRBJ1-2, with D uncertain. V was clipped by 0 bases and J by 0 bases, with 8 bases between them. Germline V gene lookup returns CDR1 LGHNA and CDR2 YNFKEQ. The CDR3 is 15 amino acids. As DNA, the CDR3 is TGTGCCAGCAGCCAAGATCTCCGGACTAACTATGGCTACACCTTC. This translates into CASSQDLRTNYGYTF.

The rearrangement links TRBV15 to TRBJ1-1; D not certain. The ends were cut back, 0 bases at V and 4 bases at J, with 6 bases in the middle. The CDR3 has 13 residues. Germline CDR1 and CDR2: LNHNV and YYDKDF (reference sequence). CDR3 DNA sequence: TGTGCCACCAGCAGAGATCTGAGCACTGAAGCTTTCTTT. Translation: CATSRDLSTEAFF. Supplemented by reference TRBV15 and TRBJ1-1, the full variable domain reads DAMVIQNPRYQVTQFGKPVTLSCSQTLNHNVMYWYQQKSSQAPKLLFHYYDKDFNNEADTPDNFQSRRPNTSFCFLDIRSPGLGDTAMYLCATSRDLSTEAFFGQGTRLTVV.

This clone was found a few times. The gene calls are TRBV11-2 and TRBJ1-6; D is perhaps TRBD1 (6 bases). Germline lookup yields CDR1 SGHAT and CDR2 FQNNGV. V dropped 5 bases and J dropped 12 bases, with 17 bases sitting between them. The CDR3 spans 14 residues. The CDR3 DNA follows: TGTGCCAGCAGCCCCCGGGGAGGGGGGTTACCCCTCCACTTT. Translating gives CASSPRGGGLPLHF.

V is TRBV5-5 and J is TRBJ2-7; D not resolved. The CDR3 totals 11 residues. V was trimmed by 3 bases and J by 6 bases, leaving 7 bases between them. Germline CDR1 is SGHKS and CDR2 is YYEKEE (reference sequence). The CDR3 sequence is CASSSSLEQYF. In nucleotides, the CDR3 is TGTGCCAGCAGCTCAAGTCTCGAGCAGTACTTC.

The chain links TRBV28 to TRBJ1-2; TRBD1 matches at 11 bases. Germline V gives CDR1 MDHEN, CDR2 SYDVKM. The V segment lost 4 bases and the J segment 3 bases; nucleotides outside the gene matches: 1. CDR3 length: 14 residues. The CDR3 DNA reads TGTGCCAGCAGTTGGACAGGGGGCGACTATGGCTACACCTTC. It codes for CASSWTGGDYGYTF.

V gene TRBV20-1 combines with J gene TRBJ1-6; D uncertain. Per germline, CDR1 DFQATT and CDR2 SNEGSKA (reference sequence). This CDR3 spans 16 amino acids. Trimming left V 3 bases short and J 1 base short, with 13 bases between. The CDR3 region has the DNA TGCAGTGCTAGTTCGGCGGGATTGTCCTATAATTCACCCCTCCACTTT. Its translation is CSASSAGLSYNSPLHF.

V and J are TRBV28 and TRBJ2-3, with 7 bases that match TRBD1. Germline CDR1 is MDHEN and CDR2 is SYDVKM. The CDR3 length is 15 residues. The V segment lost 6 bases and the J segment 3 bases; nucleotides outside the gene matches: 9. In DNA form, the CDR3 reads TGTGCCAGCAGCCCACCGGACAGGCTGACAGATACGCAGTATTTT. Its protein product is CASSPPDRLTDTQYF.

The chain has TRBV5-4 and TRBJ1-2, with 7 bases identical to TRBD1. The germline gives CDR1 SGHNT, CDR2 YYREEE (reference sequence). The CDR3 spans 15 residues. Losses at the gene ends were 4 bases for V and 4 bases for J; bases not matched to a gene: 10. CDR3 sequence reads: CASSNNRDSPYGYTF. The CDR3 nucleotides read TGTGCCAGCAGCAACAACCGGGACAGCCCCTATGGCTACACCTTC.

The V call is TRBV3-1 (or the pseudogene TRBV3-2), the J call TRBJ1-5; D is uncertain. V was pared by 1 base and J by 3 bases, with 4 bases between. This CDR3 region has 13 residues. CDR1 LGHDT and CDR2 YNNKEL come from the germline V gene (reference sequence). The CDR3 coding sequence is TGTGCCAGCAGCCAAGCGCCCAATCAGCCCCAGCATTTT. This codes for CASSQAPNQPQHF.

V is TRBV24-1 and J is TRBJ2-7, with D tentatively TRBD1 or TRBD2 (5 bases each). There are 17 residues in the CDR3. The germline V and J ends were trimmed by 2 bases and 2 bases, with 18 bases remaining between them. CDR1 and CDR2 (germline): KGHDR, SFDVKD. Written as DNA, the CDR3 is TGTGCCACCAGTGATTCGCCGAGGGGCACCTTCCCCTACGAGCAGTACTTC. It yields the protein CATSDSPRGTFPYEQYF.

J is TRBJ1-2 and V is TRBV6-5; TRBD1 is a possible D gene (6 bases). The germline V gene encodes CDR1 MNHEY and CDR2 SVGAGI. CDR3 size: 13 residues. Trimming stripped 11 bases from V and 4 bases from J, with 17 bases between. CDR3 sequence: CAGTGFGAYGYTF. CDR3 in DNA: TGTGCCGGCACAGGGTTTGGGGCCTATGGCTACACCTTC.

The chain combines TRBV6-2 or TRBV6-3 with TRBJ1-5; 10 bases fit TRBD1. This CDR3 is 16 amino acids long. Germline CDR1 is MNHEY and CDR2 is SVGEGT. V was pared by 4 bases and J by 5 bases, with 8 bases of the junction left unmatched. The CDR3 coding sequence is TGTGCCAGCAGTTCCATGACAGGGGGCTTCGATCAGCCCCAGCATTTT. Amino acids: CASSSMTGGFDQPQHF.

This chain links TRBV4-1 with TRBJ2-2; TRBD1 is a possible D gene (7 bases). The CDR3 totals 16 residues. V dropped 4 bases and J dropped 5 bases, with 17 bases sitting between them. Germline CDR1 reads MGHRA; CDR2 reads YSYEKL. The CDR3 is CASSLGGRGQTGELFF. DNA for the CDR3: TGCGCCAGCAGCCTTGGCGGGCGGGGACAGACCGGGGAGCTGTTTTTT.

This clone has just a few counts. The J gene is TRBJ2-7, the V gene TRBV28; a possible D gene is TRBD1 (6 bases). The ends were cut back, 3 bases at V and 0 bases at J, with 12 bases in the middle. Germline V lookup: CDR1 MDHEN, CDR2 SYDVKM. The CDR3 has 15 residues. The CDR3 region has the DNA TGTGCCAGCAGTTTGGTGGGGGCACGCTCCTACGAGCAGTACTTC. Translation: CASSLVGARSYEQYF.

This clone turned up a few times. The V and J genes are TRBV7-2 and TRBJ1-6, with D unresolved. CDR3 size: 14 residues. The germline V gene encodes CDR1 SGHTA and CDR2 FQGNSA. Trimming left V 7 bases short and J 0 bases short, with 7 bases between. The CDR3 region is CASKQTSYNSPLHF. The CDR3 DNA sequence: TGTGCCAGCAAACAGACCTCCTATAATTCACCCCTCCACTTT.

The chain carries TRBV5-1 and TRBJ1-5, with a possible D match to TRBD1 (5 bases). Germline values: CDR1 SGHRS, CDR2 YFSETQ. CDR3 length equals 14 residues. The V end lost 4 bases, the J end lost 4 bases, and 12 bases lay between the germline ends. CDR3 residues: CASSRDPTNQPQHF. The CDR3 DNA is TGCGCCAGCAGCCGGGACCCAACGAATCAGCCCCAGCATTTT.

V usage is TRBV28 and J usage is TRBJ1-3, with D possibly matching TRBD1 (5 bases). Germline-derived CDR1 and CDR2 are MDHEN and SYDVKM. With 6 bases removed from V and 7 bases from J, the gap between germline ends came to 19 bases. The CDR3 length is 15 residues. The CDR3, as DNA: TGTGCCAGCAGCCACGGGGGGGTACGGGTTAACACCATATATTTT. Its protein product is CASSHGGVRVNTIYF.

The count of this clone is one. The genes are TRBV6-6 and TRBJ2-5; D gene uncertain. This CDR3 contains 14 residues. Trimming stripped 5 bases from V and 3 bases from J, with 13 bases between. Germline CDR1 MNHNY, CDR2 SVGAGI (reference sequence). The chain's CDR3 is CASSRGVREETQYF. CDR3 in DNA: TGTGCCAGCAGTCGTGGGGTACGGGAAGAGACCCAGTACTTC.

V gene TRBV10-3 combines with J gene TRBJ1-1; D perhaps matches TRBD1 (6 bases). Per germline, CDR1 ENHRY and CDR2 SYGVKD. CDR3 length equals 13 residues. V gave up 6 bases and J gave up 1 base, with 9 bases separating them. The CDR3 region is CAIRLQGNTEAFF. CDR3 bases: TGTGCCATCAGGCTACAGGGGAACACTGAAGCTTTCTTT.

The chain combines TRBV14 with TRBJ1-2, with D possibly matching TRBD1 (5 bases). Trimming stripped 0 bases from V and 14 bases from J, with 13 bases between. The CDR3 length is 12 residues. The V gene's germline CDR1 is SGHDN and CDR2 FVKESK. The CDR3 sequence: CASSQDWGEVTF. The CDR3 DNA is TGTGCCAGCAGCCAAGATTGGGGGGAAGTTACCTTC. The variable domain in full, with the rest retrieved from reference TRBV14 and TRBJ1-2, is EAGVTQFPSHSVIEKGQTVTLRCDPISGHDNLYWYRRVMGKEIKFLLHFVKESKQDESGMPNNRFLAERTGGTYSTLKVQPAELEDSGVYFCASSQDWGEVTFGSGTRLTVV.

The chain couples TRBV6-5 to TRBJ2-5; 8 bases agree with TRBD1. The V segment lost 2 bases and the J segment 5 bases; nucleotides outside the gene matches: 7. Germline CDR1 and CDR2: MNHEY and SVGAGI. This CDR3 is 15 amino acids long. The chain's CDR3 is CASSYPRQGKETQYF. In DNA, the CDR3 is TGTGCCAGCAGTTACCCCCGACAGGGGAAGGAGACCCAGTACTTC.

This chain links TRBV7-2 with TRBJ2-3, with 7 bases identical to TRBD2. The CDR3 runs 14 residues. J was trimmed by 2 bases and V by 10 bases; bases with no gene match: 9. Germline V lookup: CDR1 SGHTA, CDR2 FQGNSA. In nucleotides, the CDR3 is TGTGCCACCCAGCGGGACTCATACACAGATACGCAGTATTTT. Amino acids: CATQRDSYTDTQYF.

This chain connects TRBV6-5 to TRBJ1-6, with a weak D call TRBD1 (6 bases). The CDR3 sequence is 15 residues long. Between the trimmed V and J ends, which lost 7 bases and 0 bases, there was a span of 10 bases. CDR1 is MNHEY, CDR2 SVGAGI, per germline. For the CDR3, the DNA is TGTGCCAGCAATGGAGGGGGCTCCTATAATTCACCCCTCCACTTT. It is translated as CASNGGGSYNSPLHF.

This chain uses TRBV28 with TRBJ1-6; the D is unclear. CDR1 is MDHEN, CDR2 SYDVKM, per germline. Trimming stripped 1 base from V and 9 bases from J, with 10 bases between. CDR3 length: 14 residues. The CDR3 is CASSLFGESSPLHF. As DNA, the CDR3 is TGTGCCAGCAGTTTATTTGGGGAAAGTTCACCCCTCCACTTT.

This clone was recorded once. The J gene is TRBJ2-6, the V gene TRBV18; D perhaps matches TRBD1 (6 bases). Trimming cost V 1 base and J 0 bases, with 28 bases left between them. This CDR3 comprises 23 residues. The V gene's germline CDR1 is KGHSH and CDR2 LQKENI. The CDR3 DNA reads TGTGCCAGCTCACCACTCCCTTCTATCAGGGGCGCATCGACCTACTCTGGGGCCAACGTCCTGACTTTC. This codes for CASSPLPSIRGASTYSGANVLTF.

The V and J genes are TRBV3-1 (or the pseudogene TRBV3-2) and TRBJ2-7; D is ambiguous. The germline V gene has CDR1 LGHDT and CDR2 YNNKEL (reference sequence). This CDR3 contains 12 residues. V was pared by 1 base and J by 4 bases, with 5 bases between. CDR3 coding DNA: TGTGCCAGCAGCCAAGTTCGTTACGAGCAGTACTTC. This sequence encodes CASSQVRYEQYF.

The genes are TRBV7-6 and TRBJ2-1, with 10 bases identical to TRBD2. V lost 3 bases to trimming and J lost 8 bases; unmatched junction nucleotides: 10. The CDR3 totals 16 residues. Germline V gene lookup returns CDR1 SGHVS and CDR2 FNYEAQ. The DNA of the CDR3 is TGTGCCAGCAGCTTGTATAGGCTAGCGGGAGTCCATGAGCAGTTCTTC. This gives the protein CASSLYRLAGVHEQFF.

The genes are TRBV27 and TRBJ2-3, with unresolved D. The CDR3 contains 14 residues. V was clipped by 0 bases and J by 6 bases, with 10 bases between them. Per germline, CDR1 MNHEY and CDR2 SMNVEV (reference sequence). CDR3 region: CASSLSKGPDTQYF. For the CDR3, the DNA is TGTGCCAGCAGTTTATCGAAGGGTCCGGATACGCAGTATTTT.

This clone was detected once. J is TRBJ2-7 and V is TRBV5-1; perhaps D is TRBD1 or TRBD2 (5 bases each). The CDR3 length is 14 residues. Germline CDR1 reads SGHRS; CDR2 reads YFSETQ. Trimming took off 8 bases at V and 0 bases at J, with 15 bases between the two ends. The chain's CDR3 is CASGEGTVSYEQYF. As DNA, the CDR3 is TGCGCCAGTGGAGAGGGGACGGTCTCCTACGAGCAGTACTTC.